This T cell receptor (beta chain) appears in the sequencing data of a study of blood T cell repertoires in COVID-19. Germline V CDR1 and CDR2: MNHEY, SVGAGI. The CDR3 is 14 amino acids. V was trimmed by 6 bases and J by 0 bases, leaving 8 bases between them. Clones were sequenced by immunoSEQ multiplex PCR, and TCRdb holds only the in-frame ones, with some missing. This sample yields under 300,000 clones, of which around four fifths are seen a single time; less than 6% belongs to the top ten. The chain links TRBV6-5 to TRBJ2-2; no clear D. This clonotype originated in a man in his sixties who had recovered from COVID-19. The sequenced material came from peripheral blood. The CDR3 loop is CASRNIANTGELFF. The DNA for the CDR3 is TGTGCCAGCAGGAACATCGCGAACACCGGGGAGCTGTTTTTT.